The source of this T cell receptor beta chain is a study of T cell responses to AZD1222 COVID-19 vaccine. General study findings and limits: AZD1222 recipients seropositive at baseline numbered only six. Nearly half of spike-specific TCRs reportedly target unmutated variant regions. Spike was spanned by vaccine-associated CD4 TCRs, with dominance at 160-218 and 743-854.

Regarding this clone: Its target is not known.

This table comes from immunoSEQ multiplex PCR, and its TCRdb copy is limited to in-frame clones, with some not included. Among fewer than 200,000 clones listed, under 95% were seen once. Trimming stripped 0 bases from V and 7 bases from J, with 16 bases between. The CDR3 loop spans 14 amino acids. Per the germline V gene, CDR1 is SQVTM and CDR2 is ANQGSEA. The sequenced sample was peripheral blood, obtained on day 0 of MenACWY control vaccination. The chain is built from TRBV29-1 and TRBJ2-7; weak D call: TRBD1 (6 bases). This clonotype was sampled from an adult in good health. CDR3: CSVEEQGHTWEQYF. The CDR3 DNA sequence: TGCAGCGTTGAAGAACAGGGTCACACTTGGGAGCAGTACTTC.